Each of the 2 T cell receptor beta chains below was sequenced from the same sample in a study of T cell responses to AZD1222 COVID-19 vaccine. Generated by immunoSEQ multiplex PCR, the TCRdb table keeps only in-frame clones and is missing some. The sample shows more than 100,000 clones, roughly 88% of them seen only once. The sequenced sample was peripheral blood, obtained on day 0 of AZD1222 vaccination. The receptor source for this set is an adult in good health.

The rearrangement uses TRBV11-3 and TRBJ2-7, with 9 positions matching TRBD2. The CDR3 spans 13 residues. Germline assignment: CDR1 SGHNT and CDR2 YENEEA. With 5 bases clipped from V and 5 bases from J, the junction kept 4 bases outside the gene matches. Written as DNA, the CDR3 is TGTGCCAGCAGCCCAGGGACTAGCAACGAGCAGTACTTC. Its protein is CASSPGTSNEQYF.

This clone was counted once. V usage is TRBV3-1 (or the pseudogene TRBV3-2) and J usage is TRBJ2-1; 9 bases line up with TRBD2. Trimming at V came to 6 bases and at J to 6 bases, leaving 3 bases not matched to a gene. In germline, CDR1 is LGHDT, CDR2 YNNKEL (reference sequence). This CDR3 has 13 residues. This chain's CDR3 is CASSRRGGNEQFF. CDR3 nucleotides: TGTGCCAGCAGTCGGCGGGGGGGCAATGAGCAGTTCTTC.